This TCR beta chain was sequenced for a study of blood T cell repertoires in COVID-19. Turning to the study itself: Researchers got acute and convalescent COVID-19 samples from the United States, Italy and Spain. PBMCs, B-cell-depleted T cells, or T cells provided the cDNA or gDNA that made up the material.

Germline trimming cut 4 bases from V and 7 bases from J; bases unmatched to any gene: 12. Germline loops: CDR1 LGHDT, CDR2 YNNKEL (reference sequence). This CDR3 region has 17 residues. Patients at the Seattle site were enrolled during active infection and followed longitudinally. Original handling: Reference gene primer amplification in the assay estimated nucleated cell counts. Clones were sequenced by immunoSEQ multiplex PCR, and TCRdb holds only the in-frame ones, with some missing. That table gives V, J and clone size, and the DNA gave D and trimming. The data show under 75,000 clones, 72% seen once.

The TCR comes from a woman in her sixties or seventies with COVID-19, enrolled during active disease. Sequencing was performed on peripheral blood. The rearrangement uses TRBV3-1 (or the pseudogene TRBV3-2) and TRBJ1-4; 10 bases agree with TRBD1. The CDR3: CASSPHPTGGASEKLFF. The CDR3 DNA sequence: TGTGCCAGCAGCCCCCACCCGACAGGGGGCGCGAGTGAAAAACTGTTTTTT.